This T cell receptor (beta chain) was found in a study of CD8 T cells in Susac syndrome. Trimming left V 0 bases short and J 0 bases short, with 9 bases between. CDR3 length: 16 residues. The germline CDR1 and CDR2 sequences are LGHNA and YSLEER. When the RNA was reverse transcribed, random hexamers were used with an input of about 0.5 to 1 ug. TCRdb used MiXCR to reprocess the immunoSEQ multiplex PCR reads, holding one entry per CDR3 protein. The repertoire holds around 220,000 distinct CDR3 sequences, 80% to 95% seen once, with approximately 0.13% in the top ten. This rearrangement joins TRBV4-3 to TRBJ2-1; D uncertain. Sequencing was carried out using CD8+ T cells from PBMCs. This TCR derives from a human donor with multiple sclerosis. In DNA, the CDR3 is TGCGCCAGCAGCCAAGAGGCGTTCCTCTCCTACAATGAGCAGTTCTTC. Protein product: CASSQEAFLSYNEQFF.